This TCR beta chain stems from a study of a mutant IDH1 vaccine in newly diagnosed glioma. Study-level background: Either 4-6 weeks after radiotherapy alone or alongside temozolomide, vaccination was begun. The treated population exhibited a male proportion of about 60%, a female proportion of approximately 38%, and a mean age of about 40 years. Most patients had received both radiotherapy and temozolomide, the prior options being radiotherapy, temozolomide, or both.

A remark on this clone: The target antigen is unknown.

Sequenced by immunoSEQ multiplex PCR; TCRdb stores in-frame clones only, minus some. The data contain under 150,000 clones, about four fifths of them seen just once; the ten biggest clones take up 5.5%. Germline V CDR1 and CDR2: SGHKS, YYEKEE (reference sequence). The CDR3 consists of 15 residues. Deletions cut 6 bases from V and 1 base from J, with 14 bases between. Indicated time point: week 11, during vaccination. Topical imiquimod accompanied each vaccine dose, which consisted of 300 ug of mutant IDH1 20-mer peptide. Diagnosis in the donors showed new WHO grade 3 or 4 astrocytomas that were IDH1-mutant and ATRX-lost.

The receptor's source is a man aged 35-49 years with glioma. This specimen was PBMCs, taken from a glioma patient whose treatment included an IDH1 peptide vaccine. The V call is TRBV5-5, the J call TRBJ1-5; D is unresolved. The CDR3 region is CASNALVGSNQPQHF. CDR3 nucleotides: TGTGCCAGCAACGCCTTGGTGGGGAGCAATCAGCCCCAGCATTTT.